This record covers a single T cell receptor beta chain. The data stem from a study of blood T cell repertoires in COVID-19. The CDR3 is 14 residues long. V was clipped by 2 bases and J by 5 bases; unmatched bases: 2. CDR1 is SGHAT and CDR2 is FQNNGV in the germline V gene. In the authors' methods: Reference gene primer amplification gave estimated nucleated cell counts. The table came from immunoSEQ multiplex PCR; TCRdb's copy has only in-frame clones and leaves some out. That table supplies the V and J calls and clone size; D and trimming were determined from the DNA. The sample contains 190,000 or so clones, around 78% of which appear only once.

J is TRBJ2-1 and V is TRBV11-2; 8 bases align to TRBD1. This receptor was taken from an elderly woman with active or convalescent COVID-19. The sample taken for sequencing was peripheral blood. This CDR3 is CASSLLTGDNEQFF. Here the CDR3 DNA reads TGTGCCAGCAGCTTATTGACAGGGGACAATGAGCAGTTCTTC. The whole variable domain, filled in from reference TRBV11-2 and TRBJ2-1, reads EAGVAQSPRYKIIEKRQSVAFWCNPISGHATLYWYQQILGQGPKLLIQFQNNGVVDDSQLPKDRFSAERLKGVDSTLKIQPAKLEDSAVYLCASSLLTGDNEQFFGPGTRLTVL.